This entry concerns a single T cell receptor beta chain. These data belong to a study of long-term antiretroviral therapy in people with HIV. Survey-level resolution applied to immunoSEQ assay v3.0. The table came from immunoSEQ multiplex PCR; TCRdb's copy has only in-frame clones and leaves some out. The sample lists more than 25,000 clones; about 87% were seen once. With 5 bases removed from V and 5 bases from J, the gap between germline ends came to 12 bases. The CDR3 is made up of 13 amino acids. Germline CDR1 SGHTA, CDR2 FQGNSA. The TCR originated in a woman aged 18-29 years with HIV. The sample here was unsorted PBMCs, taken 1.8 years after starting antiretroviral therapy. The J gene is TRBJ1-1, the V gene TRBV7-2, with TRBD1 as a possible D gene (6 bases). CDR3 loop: CASSVGGATEAFF. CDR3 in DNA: TGTGCCAGCAGCGTAGGGGGGGCGACTGAAGCTTTCTTT.